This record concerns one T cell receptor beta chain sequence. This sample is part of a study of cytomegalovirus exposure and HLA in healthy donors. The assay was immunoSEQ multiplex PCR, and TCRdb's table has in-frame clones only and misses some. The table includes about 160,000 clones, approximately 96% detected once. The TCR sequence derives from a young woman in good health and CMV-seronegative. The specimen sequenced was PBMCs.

The CDR3 region has the DNA TGTGCCAGCAGCTTAGCAGGGGCTAGCGAGCAGTACTTC. It encodes CASSLAGASEQYF. The chain employs TRBV7-2 and TRBJ2-7, with D possibly TRBD1 on 5 matching bases. The germline V gene has CDR1 SGHTA and CDR2 FQGNSA. Trimming stripped 0 bases from V and 6 bases from J, with 9 bases between. The CDR3 sequence is 13 residues long.